The rows below give T cell receptor beta chains drawn from one sample of a study of blood T cells in healthy people across ages. Using its own MiXCR run on the 5' RACE reads, TCRdb lists one record per CDR3 protein. The sample includes over 950,000 distinct CDR3 sequences, roughly half of them seen just once. The sample taken for sequencing was blood. These TCRs come from a woman in her fifties or sixties in good health. Each CDR3 is given with its conserved first and last residue. Fields, in order: clone size, V gene, CDR3 protein. Only some rows state a clone size, as once, few, many or a class for expanded clones.

-	TRBV28	CASSSGGGGWNEQFF
-	TRBV12-3/TRBV12-4	CASSLRRITNTGELFF
-	TRBV19	CASRITGTANYEQYF
few	TRBV4-1	CASSLIWRVEEKLFF
-	TRBV24-1	CATSDTPGGRNYGYTF
-	TRBV29-1	CGVERTAGDLTDTQYF
few	TRBV24-1	CATSPTWGDTQYF
-	TRBV20-1	CSARPPVRDRGWNTEAFF
few	TRBV7-9	CASSRAWTRETQYF
few	TRBV6-6	CASKPPGNTYEQYF
-	TRBV7-9	CASSLDGVTEAFF
-	TRBV6-6	CASSYSGGQGETQYF
-	TRBV7-4	CASSFRDRGRDGYTF
-	TRBV21-1	CASSKAGGLAKNIQYF
-	TRBV24-1	CATSEMGTGFQETQYF
-	TRBV7-9	CASSSLRDRPEAFF
few	TRBV7-6	CASSLTSGRSRSYNEQFF
-	TRBV20-1	CSAQSTSGTYEQYF
-	TRBV29-1	CSVEDYGSTDTQYF
-	TRBV11-2	CASSMTSGHQETQYF
few	TRBV15	CATSRDRSHEQYF
-	TRBV6-5	CASSQDRVRQYF